This T cell receptor (beta chain) is from a study of T-cell reconstitution after alpha-beta-depleted transplantation in children. V was pared by 5 bases and J by 1 base, with 5 bases of the junction left unmatched. Germline V CDR1 and CDR2: MDHEN, SYDVKM. This CDR3 contains 15 residues. Preparation of the TCRbeta library used unique molecular identifiers. A single record per CDR3 protein comes from TCRdb applying MiXCR to the PCR reads. Of hundreds of thousands of distinct CDR3 sequences listed, about 23% were seen once; the top ten hold around an eighth. This clonotype was recorded many times. The TCR originated in a boy under two years old who had a stem cell transplant for acute myeloid leukemia, so the T cells may come from the graft donor. The sample here was PBMCs, mostly from graft donor cells, taken 360 days after TCRalphabeta/CD19-depleted stem cell transplant. This chain joins TRBV28 and TRBJ2-4; 7 bases fit TRBD1. The CDR3 bases are TGTGCCAGCAGTGAACAGGGGACGGCCAAAAACATTCAGTACTTC. It codes for CASSEQGTAKNIQYF.